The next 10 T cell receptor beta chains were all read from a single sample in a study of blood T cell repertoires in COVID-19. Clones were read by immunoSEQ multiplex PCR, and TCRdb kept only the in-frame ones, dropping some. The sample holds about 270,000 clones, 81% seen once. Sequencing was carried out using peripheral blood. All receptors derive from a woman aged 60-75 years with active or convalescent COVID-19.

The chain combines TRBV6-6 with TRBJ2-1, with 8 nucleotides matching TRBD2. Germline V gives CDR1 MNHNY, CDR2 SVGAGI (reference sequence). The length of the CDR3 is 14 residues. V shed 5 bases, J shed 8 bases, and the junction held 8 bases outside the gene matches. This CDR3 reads CASSGTSSHDEQFF. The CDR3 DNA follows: TGTGCCAGCAGTGGGACTAGTTCTCACGATGAGCAGTTCTTC.

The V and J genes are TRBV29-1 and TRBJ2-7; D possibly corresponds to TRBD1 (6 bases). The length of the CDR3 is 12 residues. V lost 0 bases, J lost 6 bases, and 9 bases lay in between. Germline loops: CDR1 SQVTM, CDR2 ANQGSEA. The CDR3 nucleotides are TGCAGCGTTGAAGAAGTAGGGGGCGAGCAGTACTTC. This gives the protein CSVEEVGGEQYF.

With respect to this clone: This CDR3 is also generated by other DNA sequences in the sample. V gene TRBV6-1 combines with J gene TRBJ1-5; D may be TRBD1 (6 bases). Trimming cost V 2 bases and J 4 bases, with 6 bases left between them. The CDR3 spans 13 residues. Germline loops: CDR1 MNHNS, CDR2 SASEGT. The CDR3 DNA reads TGTGCCAGCAGTGAACAGGGGAATCAGCCCCAGCATTTT. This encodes CASSEQGNQPQHF.

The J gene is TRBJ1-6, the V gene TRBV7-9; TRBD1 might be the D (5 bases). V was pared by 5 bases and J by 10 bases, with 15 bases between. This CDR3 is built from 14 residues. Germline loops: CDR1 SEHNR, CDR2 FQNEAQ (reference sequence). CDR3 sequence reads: CASSRGDSHSPLHF. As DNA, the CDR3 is TGTGCCAGCAGCCGCGGGGACTCGCACTCACCCCTCCACTTT.

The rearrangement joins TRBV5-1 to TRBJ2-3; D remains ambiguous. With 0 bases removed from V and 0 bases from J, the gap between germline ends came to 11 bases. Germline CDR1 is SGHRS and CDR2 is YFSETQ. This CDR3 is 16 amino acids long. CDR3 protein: CASSLAARHSTDTQYF. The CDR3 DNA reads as TGCGCCAGCAGCTTGGCGGCCAGACACAGCACAGATACGCAGTATTTT.

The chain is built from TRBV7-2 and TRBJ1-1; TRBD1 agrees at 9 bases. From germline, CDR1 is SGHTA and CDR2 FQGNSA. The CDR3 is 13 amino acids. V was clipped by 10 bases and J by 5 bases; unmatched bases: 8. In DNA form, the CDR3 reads TGTGCCACCATGACAGGGGGGGGGACTGAAGCTTTCTTT. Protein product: CATMTGGGTEAFF.

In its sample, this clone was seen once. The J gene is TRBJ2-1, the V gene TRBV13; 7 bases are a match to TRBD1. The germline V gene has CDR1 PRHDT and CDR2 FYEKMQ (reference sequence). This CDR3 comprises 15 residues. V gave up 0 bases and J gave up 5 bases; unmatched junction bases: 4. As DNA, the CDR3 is TGTGCCAGCAGCTTAGGAACAGGGGTCGACAATGAGCAGTTCTTC. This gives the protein CASSLGTGVDNEQFF.

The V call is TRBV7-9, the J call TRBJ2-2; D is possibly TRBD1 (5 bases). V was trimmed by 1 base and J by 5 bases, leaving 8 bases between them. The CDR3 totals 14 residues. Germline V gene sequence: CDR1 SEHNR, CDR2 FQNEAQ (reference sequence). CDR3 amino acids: CASSLDQGTGELFF. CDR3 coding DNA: TGTGCCAGCAGCTTAGATCAGGGTACCGGGGAGCTGTTTTTT.

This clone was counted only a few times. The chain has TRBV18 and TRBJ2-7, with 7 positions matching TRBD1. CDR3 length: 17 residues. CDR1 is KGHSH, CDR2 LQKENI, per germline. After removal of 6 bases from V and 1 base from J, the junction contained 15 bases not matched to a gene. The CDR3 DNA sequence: TGTGCCAGCTCGCCTAGACAGGGCGCACTGCCTTCCTACGAGCAGTACTTC. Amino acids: CASSPRQGALPSYEQYF.

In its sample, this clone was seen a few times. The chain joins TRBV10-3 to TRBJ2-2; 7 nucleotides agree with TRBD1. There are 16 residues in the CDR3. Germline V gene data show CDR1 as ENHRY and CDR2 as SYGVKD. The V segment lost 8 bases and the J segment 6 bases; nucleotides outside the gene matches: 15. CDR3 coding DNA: TGTGCCATCGGTTCCCGGGACAGAGGAAAGCCCGGGGAGCTGTTTTTT. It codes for CAIGSRDRGKPGELFF.